The rows below give T cell receptor beta chains drawn from one sample of a study of cytomegalovirus exposure and HLA in healthy donors. Sequencing used immunoSEQ multiplex PCR; TCRdb keeps in-frame clones, though not all of them. The table has 150,000 to 200,000 clones, around 80% seen once; the top ten hold 5% to 7%. The sequenced sample consisted of PBMCs. The receptors shown here come from a man aged 50 or older in good health and CMV-seropositive. The CDR3 runs from the conserved cysteine through the conserved F or W. A row's size may be missing; if present it is once, few, many or a size class.

v_call clone_size cdr3_aa
TRBV5-1 once CASRPTSALYNEQFF
TRBV7-9 - CASSYPKTSGTNTGELFF
TRBV27 - CASSLKGLTNEKLFF
TRBV27 - CASSLAGQGLYEQYF
TRBV10-2 few CASSETSEKLFF
TRBV7-2 - CASSYLGTLNTEAFF
TRBV12-5 - CASGFSGAYEQYF
TRBV29-1 once CSVPKGAGGNEQFF
TRBV6-5 - CASRTGSDNSPLHF
TRBV27 - CASGTASTDTQYF
TRBV19 - CASREPGTNEKLFF
TRBV27 - CASSPDRNNEKLFF
TRBV27 - CASSWTGLLATNEKLFF
TRBV7-8 - CASSSRQTLYGYTF
TRBV10-3 - CAISQTQNVLTF
TRBV27 - CASSLYRTAQGGELFF
TRBV10-2 - CASTWTSGRANEQFF
TRBV28 - CASSHVSGHSNTGELFF
TRBV7-8 few CASSLQGTDTQYF
TRBV7-9 - CASSLDLREQYF
TRBV13 - CASSYGTAGNTIYF
TRBV5-6 once CASSSLDTQYF
TRBV10-3 - CAIRTGLADLDTQYF
TRBV6-5 - CASSKRQVTEAFF
TRBV10-3 - CAISDGDRGATNEKLFF
TRBV15 once CATSGTGSSGANVLTF
TRBV5-1 - CASSLAPGSLEAFF
TRBV19 - CASSPLTGSNSGELFF
TRBV18 - CASSPLAARSNQPQHF